The 32 T cell receptor beta chains below all came from one sample that was sequenced in a study of blood T cell repertoires in COVID-19. Libraries were prepared by immunoSEQ multiplex PCR; TCRdb keeps only in-frame clonotypes and omits some of them. The sample holds some 30,000 clones, about 90% seen once. Sequenced input: peripheral blood. These receptor sequences come from a man aged 60 to 69 with active COVID-19.

This clone was recorded only once. The chain uses TRBV2 and TRBJ1-5, with D perhaps TRBD1 (5 bases). V was trimmed by 6 bases and J by 2 bases, leaving 14 bases between them. The CDR3 spans 15 residues. Per germline, CDR1 SNHLY and CDR2 FYNNEI. This CDR3 is CASRKDSPRNQPQHF. For the CDR3, the DNA is TGTGCCAGCAGGAAAGACAGTCCCCGCAATCAGCCCCAGCATTTT.

V usage is TRBV4-3 and J usage is TRBJ1-1; no clear D. The CDR3 spans 15 residues. Trimming removed 0 bases at V and 6 bases at J, with 14 bases between. CDR1 is LGHNA, CDR2 YSLEER, per germline. The CDR3 region has the DNA TGCGCCAGCAGCCAAGATTGGGCAGACAACGCTGAAGCTTTCTTT. Translation gives CASSQDWADNAEAFF.

The rearrangement uses TRBV5-4 and TRBJ2-3; 10 positions agree with TRBD2. The junction had 11 bases not matched to a gene; V was cut back by 4 bases and J by 9 bases. The length of the CDR3 is 15 residues. Germline V gene lookup returns CDR1 SGHNT and CDR2 YYREEE (reference sequence). CDR3 sequence reads: CASSPGTSAGETQYF. The DNA of the CDR3 is TGTGCCAGCAGCCCCGGGACTAGCGCCGGGGAGACGCAGTATTTT.

This chain uses TRBV5-1 with TRBJ1-2; D remains ambiguous. V was trimmed by 0 bases and J by 7 bases, leaving 10 bases between them. In germline, CDR1 is SGHRS, CDR2 YFSETQ. The CDR3 spans 13 residues. The CDR3 DNA follows: TGCGCCAGCAGCTTGGGGCCGGGAGGTGGCTACACCTTC. Its translation is CASSLGPGGGYTF.

This chain uses TRBV4-3 with TRBJ2-2, with 8 bases fitting TRBD1. Germline lookup yields CDR1 LGHNA and CDR2 YSLEER. CDR3 length: 15 amino acids. The V segment lost 3 bases and the J segment 6 bases; nucleotides outside the gene matches: 6. The DNA for the CDR3 is TGCGCCAGCAGCCACCGGGACAGGTCGGCCGGGGAGCTGTTTTTT. This codes for CASSHRDRSAGELFF.

CDR3 coding DNA: TGTGCCAGCAGCCCCGGACAGGGTCAAGCCTATGGCTACACCTTC. Its translation: CASSPGQGQAYGYTF. V and J are TRBV7-2 and TRBJ1-2, with 8 bases lining up with TRBD1. Germline values: CDR1 SGHTA, CDR2 FQGNSA. The J segment lost 4 bases and the V segment lost 5 bases, leaving 9 bases of the junction unmatched. This CDR3 has 15 residues.

The chain recombines TRBV5-4 with TRBJ2-5; 8 bases line up with TRBD1. Germline CDR1 SGHNT, CDR2 YYREEE (reference sequence). V gave up 3 bases and J gave up 1 base; unmatched junction bases: 5. This CDR3 is 15 amino acids long. The CDR3 DNA is TGTGCCAGCAGCTCGTCGCAGGGGGCCCAAGAGACCCAGTACTTC. Its translation is CASSSSQGAQETQYF.

The genes are TRBV9 and TRBJ2-1; possible D gene TRBD1, 5 bases. The CDR3 is 15 residues long. The V end was cut by 0 bases, the J end by 9 bases, with 16 bases between. Germline V gives CDR1 SGDLS, CDR2 YYNGEE. As DNA, the CDR3 is TGTGCCAGCAGCGTAGGATCCAGGGTTGTAGGTGAGCAGTTCTTC. This encodes CASSVGSRVVGEQFF.

The rearrangement links TRBV27 to TRBJ2-1, with TRBD2 as a possible D gene (5 bases). Germline V gives CDR1 MNHEY, CDR2 SMNVEV (reference sequence). V was clipped by 2 bases and J by 0 bases, with 8 bases between them. The CDR3 has 15 amino acids. CDR3 DNA: TGTGCCAGCAGTTTACGGGGTCTCTCCTACAATGAGCAGTTCTTC. It is translated as CASSLRGLSYNEQFF.

The rearrangement joins TRBV4-2 to TRBJ1-1; D perhaps matches TRBD1 (6 bases). The CDR3 spans 15 residues. Deletions cut 0 bases from V and 3 bases from J, with 11 bases between. The germline V gene encodes CDR1 LGHNA and CDR2 YNFKEQ. CDR3 DNA sequence: TGTGCCAGCAGCCAAGATCAGGGGCGTCACACTGAAGCTTTCTTT. Translating it yields CASSQDQGRHTEAFF.

The rearrangement links TRBV28 to TRBJ1-2; 9 bases are a match to TRBD1. V gave up 4 bases and J gave up 0 bases; unmatched junction bases: 9. The CDR3 has 17 amino acids. Germline assignment: CDR1 MDHEN and CDR2 SYDVKM. The CDR3 DNA reads as TGTGCCAGCAGTTCCCCGGGACAGGGCCCTTCTAACTATGGCTACACCTTC. This encodes CASSSPGQGPSNYGYTF.

V is TRBV4-1 and J is TRBJ2-1; no reliable D call. V dropped 1 base and J dropped 5 bases, with 6 bases sitting between them. The CDR3 runs to 13 residues. Per the germline V gene, CDR1 is MGHRA and CDR2 is YSYEKL. The CDR3 DNA follows: TGCGCCAGCAGCCAAGGTCCTCACAATGAGCAGTTCTTC. This encodes CASSQGPHNEQFF.

V usage is TRBV5-1 and J usage is TRBJ2-1, with 7 bases fitting TRBD2. In germline, CDR1 is SGHRS, CDR2 YFSETQ. The junction had 16 bases not matched to a gene; V was cut back by 4 bases and J by 0 bases. The CDR3 is made up of 19 amino acids. CDR3 in amino acids: CASSTPPELALSSYNEQFF. The CDR3 coding sequence is TGCGCCAGCAGCACACCCCCCGAACTAGCGCTCAGCTCCTACAATGAGCAGTTCTTC.

V is TRBV11-3 and J is TRBJ2-3; the match to TRBD1 covers 7 bases. The germline gives CDR1 SGHNT, CDR2 YENEEA. V dropped 5 bases and J dropped 4; count of bases not matched to a gene: 6. The CDR3 runs to 14 residues. The CDR3 spells CASSPGGHADTQYF. CDR3 coding DNA: TGTGCCAGCAGCCCAGGGGGACACGCAGATACGCAGTATTTT.

The chain is built from TRBV7-9 and TRBJ2-7, with D unresolved. The germline gives CDR1 SEHNR, CDR2 FQNEAQ (reference sequence). CDR3 length: 12 residues. V lost 5 bases, J lost 3 bases, and 8 bases lay in between. The CDR3: CASSRELYEQYF. For the CDR3, the DNA is TGTGCCAGCAGCAGGGAACTCTACGAGCAGTACTTC.

The chain couples TRBV5-8 to TRBJ1-2; 8 bases are shared with TRBD1. The germline CDR1 and CDR2 sequences are SGHTS and YDEGEE. The CDR3 sequence is 15 residues long. The ends lost 4 bases at V and 0 bases at J; junction bases unmatched: 5. The CDR3 loop is CASSHRQGPNYGYTF. The CDR3 DNA reads as TGTGCCAGCAGCCACCGACAGGGGCCTAACTATGGCTACACCTTC.

This chain joins TRBV5-4 and TRBJ2-7, with a weak D call TRBD2 (5 bases). CDR3 length: 13 residues. CDR1 is SGHNT and CDR2 is YYREEE in the germline V gene (reference sequence). V was trimmed by 6 bases and J by 5 bases, leaving 15 bases between them. The DNA of the CDR3 is TGTGCCAGCACCCCGAATCGGGGAGACGAGCAGTACTTC. Protein: CASTPNRGDEQYF.

This clone occurred once. The rearrangement joins TRBV5-8 to TRBJ1-1; D gene uncertain. Trimming stripped 2 bases from V and 4 bases from J, with 9 bases between. The CDR3 loop spans 13 amino acids. CDR1 and CDR2 (germline): SGHTS, YDEGEE. The CDR3 is CASSFYWATEAFF. For the CDR3, the DNA is TGTGCCAGCAGCTTTTACTGGGCCACTGAAGCTTTCTTT.

This sequence joins TRBV5-6 and TRBJ1-1; TRBD1 agrees at 7 bases. In germline, CDR1 is SGHDT, CDR2 YYEEEE. There are 15 residues in the CDR3. Trimming at V came to 4 bases and at J to 7 bases, leaving 13 bases not matched to a gene. CDR3 coding DNA: TGTGCCAGCAGCGCAAGAGGGACAGCAGCCTATGAAGCTTTCTTT. This encodes CASSARGTAAYEAFF.

This chain uses TRBV12-5 with TRBJ2-4, with D possibly being TRBD1 (6 bases). Trimming removed 3 bases at V and 8 bases at J, with 11 bases between. The CDR3 totals 13 residues. Germline V gene data show CDR1 as LGHNT and CDR2 as FRNRAP. This CDR3 is CASGLTGSDIQYF. In nucleotides, the CDR3 is TGTGCTAGTGGTTTAACAGGGTCGGACATTCAGTACTTC. The full variable domain, completed using reference TRBV12-5 and TRBJ2-4, is DARVTQTPRHKVTEMGQEVTMRCQPILGHNTVFWYRQTMMQGLELLAYFRNRAPLDDSGMPKDRFSAEMPDATLATLKIQPSEPRDSAVYFCASGLTGSDIQYFGAGTRLSVL.

J is TRBJ2-3 and V is TRBV15; the match to TRBD1 covers 9 bases. The J segment lost 4 bases and the V segment lost 3 bases, leaving 8 bases of the junction unmatched. The CDR3 length is 16 residues. CDR1 and CDR2 (germline): LNHNV, YYDKDF (reference sequence). The CDR3 region is CATSRTGGILPDTQYF. CDR3 in DNA: TGTGCCACCAGCAGGACAGGGGGGATCCTCCCAGATACGCAGTATTTT.

The V gene is TRBV4-1, the J gene TRBJ2-1; tentatively, D is TRBD1 (7 bases). Trimming took off 1 base at V and 3 bases at J, with 13 bases between the two ends. This CDR3 contains 16 residues. Looked up from germline, CDR1 is MGHRA and CDR2 is YSYEKL. The DNA of the CDR3 is TGCGCCAGCAGCCAAGTATCAGGGGGGAACTACAATGAGCAGTTCTTC. The encoded protein is CASSQVSGGNYNEQFF.

V is TRBV9 and J is TRBJ1-3; D is possibly TRBD1 (5 bases). CDR3 length: 15 amino acids. Trimming left V 0 bases short and J 4 bases short, with 11 bases between. Germline V gene data show CDR1 as SGDLS and CDR2 as YYNGEE. CDR3 coding DNA: TGTGCCAGCAGCGTAGGGGGCCTCCTAGGAAACACCATATATTTT. It encodes CASSVGGLLGNTIYF.

The rearrangement links TRBV30 to TRBJ1-3, with D perhaps TRBD1 (6 bases). Germline loops: CDR1 GTSNPN, CDR2 SVGIG (reference sequence). With 0 bases removed from V and 2 bases from J, the gap between germline ends came to 11 bases. The CDR3 has 15 amino acids. The CDR3 loop reads CAWSVPAGAGNTIYF. In DNA, the CDR3 is TGTGCCTGGAGTGTACCGGCAGGGGCTGGAAACACCATATATTTT.

V gene TRBV7-9 combines with J gene TRBJ1-2; 7 bases line up with TRBD1. Per the germline V gene, CDR1 is SEHNR and CDR2 is FQNEAQ (reference sequence). J lost 3 bases, V lost 7 bases, and 5 bases had no gene match. The CDR3 has 13 amino acids. The CDR3 DNA is TGTGCCAGCAACCCCACAGGGGACTATGGCTACACCTTC. Amino acids: CASNPTGDYGYTF.

The chain links TRBV11-2 to TRBJ2-7; perhaps TRBD2 as D (6 bases). The CDR3 contains 14 residues. V was cut by 1 base and J by 2 bases, with 9 bases left in between. CDR1 and CDR2 from the germline V gene are SGHAT and FQNNGV. CDR3 in DNA: TGTGCCAGCAGCTTAGGCTGGGGGGCCTACGAGCAGTACTTC. Its translation is CASSLGWGAYEQYF.

The CDR3 DNA sequence: TGTGCCAGCTCGGAAAACAGGGTCAGCACTGAAGCTTTCTTT. The encoded protein is CASSENRVSTEAFF. The chain links TRBV18 to TRBJ1-1, with D tentatively TRBD1 (6 bases). CDR1 KGHSH and CDR2 LQKENI come from the germline V gene. V gave up 6 bases and J gave up 4 bases, with 15 bases separating them. This CDR3 is 14 amino acids long.

The chain carries TRBV27 and TRBJ1-5; 7 bases align to TRBD1. Germline V lookup: CDR1 MNHEY, CDR2 SMNVEV (reference sequence). The V and J ends lost 4 bases and 2 bases, in that order; junction bases with no gene match: 14. This CDR3 has 18 residues. The CDR3 sequence is CASSSLGTVGLGNQPQHF. CDR3 DNA sequence: TGTGCCAGCAGTTCCCTTGGGACAGTCGGATTGGGCAATCAGCCCCAGCATTTT.

The J gene is TRBJ1-6, the V gene TRBV7-9; TRBD1 aligns across 10 bases. Trimming removed 5 bases from V and 7 bases from J; junction bases left unmatched: 8. The CDR3 spans 16 residues. CDR1 is SEHNR and CDR2 is FQNEAQ in the germline V gene (reference sequence). In nucleotides, the CDR3 is TGTGCCAGCAGCGCGGGCCGACAGGGGGCGAATTCACCCCTCCACTTT. Translation gives CASSAGRQGANSPLHF. The full variable domain, in which reference TRBV7-9 and TRBJ1-6 provide the parts outside the CDR3, is DTGVSQNPRHKITKRGQNVTFRCDPISEHNRLYWYRQTLGQGPEFLTYFQNEAQLEKSRLLSDRFSAERPKGSFSTLEIQRTEQGDSAMYLCASSAGRQGANSPLHFGNGTRLTVT.

The rearrangement uses TRBV7-2 and TRBJ1-6; D perhaps matches TRBD1 (6 bases). The CDR3 length is 13 residues. Germline CDR1 reads SGHTA; CDR2 reads FQGNSA. Trimming took off 6 bases at V and 5 bases at J, with 8 bases between the two ends. The CDR3 spells CASSGGNNSPLHF. CDR3 sequence (DNA): TGTGCCAGCAGTGGGGGCAATAATTCACCCCTCCACTTT.

This chain joins TRBV7-3 and TRBJ2-1; 8 bases map to TRBD2. Germline V gene sequence: CDR1 SGHTA, CDR2 FQGTGA. The CDR3 length is 15 residues. V was pared by 2 bases and J by 3 bases, with 3 bases of the junction left unmatched. CDR3 in amino acids: CASSLVAGSYNEQFF. Here the CDR3 DNA reads TGTGCCAGCAGCTTAGTAGCGGGAAGCTACAATGAGCAGTTCTTC.

V and J are TRBV4-1 and TRBJ2-3, with 10 positions matching TRBD2. With V trimmed by 0 bases and J by 6 bases, 6 bases remained unmatched. The CDR3 sequence is 16 residues long. Germline V CDR1 and CDR2: MGHRA, YSYEKL. In DNA, the CDR3 is TGCGCCAGCAGCCAAGATATGACTAGCGGGTCCGATACGCAGTATTTT. Protein: CASSQDMTSGSDTQYF.